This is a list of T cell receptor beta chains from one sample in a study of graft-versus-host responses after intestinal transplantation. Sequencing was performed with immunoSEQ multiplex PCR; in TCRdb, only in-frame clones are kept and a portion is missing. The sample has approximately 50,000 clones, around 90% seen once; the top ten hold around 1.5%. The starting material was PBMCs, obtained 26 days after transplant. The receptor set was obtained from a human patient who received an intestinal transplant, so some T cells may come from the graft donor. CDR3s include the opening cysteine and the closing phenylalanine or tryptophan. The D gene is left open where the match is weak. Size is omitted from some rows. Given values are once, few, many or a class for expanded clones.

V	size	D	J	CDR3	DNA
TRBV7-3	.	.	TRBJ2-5	CASRGWGEQETQYF	TGTGCCAGCAGGGGATGGGGGGAACAAGAGACCCAGTACTTC
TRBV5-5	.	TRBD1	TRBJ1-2	CASSLDRGLYGYTF	TGTGCCAGCAGCTTGGACAGGGGACTCTATGGCTACACCTTC
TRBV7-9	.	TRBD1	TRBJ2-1	CASSYPSQGAGNEQFF	TGTGCCAGCAGCTATCCCTCACAGGGGGCAGGAAATGAGCAGTTCTTC
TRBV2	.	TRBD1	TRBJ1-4	CASSSKGQATNEKLFF	TGTGCCAGCAGTTCCAAAGGACAGGCAACTAATGAAAAACTGTTTTTT
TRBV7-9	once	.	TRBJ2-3	CASSRINQADTQYF	TGTGCCAGCAGCCGGATCAACCAGGCAGATACGCAGTATTTT
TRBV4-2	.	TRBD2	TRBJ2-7	CASSQEVSVAGGSYEQYF	TGTGCCAGCAGCCAAGAAGTTAGTGTTGCGGGGGGCTCCTACGAGCAGTACTTC
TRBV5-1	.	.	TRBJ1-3	CASSLMGPGNTIYF	TGCGCCAGCAGCTTAATGGGGCCTGGAAACACCATATATTTT
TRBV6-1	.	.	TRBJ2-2	CASRKGDTGELFF	TGTGCCAGCAGGAAAGGGGACACCGGGGAGCTGTTTTTT
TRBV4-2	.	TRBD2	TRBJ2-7	CASSQTPLTSGGPYEQYF	TGTGCCAGCAGCCAAACCCCCTTGACTAGCGGGGGCCCCTACGAGCAGTACTTC
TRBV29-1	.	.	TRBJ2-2	CSVDWEGANTGELFF	TGCAGCGTTGACTGGGAGGGGGCGAACACCGGGGAGCTGTTTTTT
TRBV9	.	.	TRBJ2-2	CASSTRGNTGELFF	TGTGCCAGCAGCACCCGAGGTAACACCGGGGAGCTGTTTTTT
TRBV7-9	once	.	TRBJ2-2	CASSPQGRKGTGELFF	TGTGCCAGCAGCCCCCAGGGGAGAAAAGGCACCGGGGAGCTGTTTTTT
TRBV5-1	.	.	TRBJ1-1	CASMGDALNTEAFF	TGCGCCAGCATGGGAGACGCCTTGAACACTGAAGCTTTCTTT
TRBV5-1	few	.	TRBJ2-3	CASSSGDGALQDTQYF	TGCGCCAGCAGCTCGGGGGACGGGGCCCTACAAGATACGCAGTATTTT
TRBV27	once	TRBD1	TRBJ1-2	CASSLSHPGGNGYTF	TGTGCCAGCAGTTTATCGCACCCAGGGGGAAATGGCTACACCTTC
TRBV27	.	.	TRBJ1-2	CASSLLGSSNYGYTF	TGTGCCAGCAGTTTATTGGGCAGTTCTAACTATGGCTACACCTTC
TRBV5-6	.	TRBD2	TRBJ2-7	CASSWTGLASRGAYEQYF	TGTGCCAGCAGCTGGACTGGACTAGCTTCGAGGGGAGCCTACGAGCAGTACTTC
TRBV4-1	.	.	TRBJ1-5	CASSQEFGQINQPQHF	TGCGCCAGCAGCCAAGAGTTTGGGCAAATCAATCAGCCCCAGCATTTT
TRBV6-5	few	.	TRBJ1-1	CASSYSPGGNTEAFF	TGTGCCAGCAGTTACTCTCCGGGTGGCAACACTGAAGCTTTCTTT
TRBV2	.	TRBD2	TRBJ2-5	CASSVSLQGGQETQYF	TGTGCCAGCAGTGTTAGCCTCCAGGGAGGGCAAGAGACCCAGTACTTC
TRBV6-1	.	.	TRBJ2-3	CASSVIYTDTQYF	TGTGCCAGCAGTGTAATATACACAGATACGCAGTATTTT
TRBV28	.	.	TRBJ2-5	CASSLGVRPGETQYF	TGTGCCAGCAGTTTGGGTGTTCGCCCGGGGGAGACCCAGTACTTC
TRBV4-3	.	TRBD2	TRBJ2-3	CASSQDLAGGRADTQYF	TGCGCCAGCAGCCAGGATTTAGCGGGGGGACGGGCAGATACGCAGTATTTT
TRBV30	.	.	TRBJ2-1	CAWSRASYEQFF	TGTGCCTGGAGCCGGGCTAGCTATGAGCAGTTCTTC
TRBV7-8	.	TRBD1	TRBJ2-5	CASSLDGQGEETQYF	TGTGCCAGCAGCTTAGACGGTCAGGGGGAAGAGACCCAGTACTTC